This passage covers 17 T cell receptor beta chains from one sample sequenced in a study of lung T cells in sarcoidosis with Löfgren's syndrome. TCRdb re-derived calls from the reads in MiXCR, one entry per CDR3 protein. The profile shows 20,000 or so distinct CDR3 sequences, roughly 21% of them singletons. The material sequenced was CD4+ T cells from PBMCs. All receptors come from a human donor with sarcoidosis (Löfgren's syndrome or another form), or a control subject (not recorded which).

This clonotype came up many times. The genes are TRBV29-1 and TRBJ2-3; 13 bases agree with TRBD2. Trimming cost V 5 bases and J 6 bases; bases outside gene matches: 8. This CDR3 region has 15 residues. In germline, CDR1 is SQVTM, CDR2 ANQGSEA. This CDR3 is CSVQRLAGGMDTQYF. Here the CDR3 DNA reads TGCAGCGTTCAACGACTAGCGGGGGGCATGGATACGCAGTATTTT.

There are a few counts of this clonotype. Compared with germline, one end of the junction differs, possibly owing to a read error. This chain joins TRBV27 and TRBJ2-7, with 8 bases fitting TRBD2. This CDR3 is 15 amino acids long. Germline CDR1 reads MNHEY; CDR2 reads SMNVEV (reference sequence). The CDR3 DNA reads TGTGCCAGCGGCCGCTCTTCGGGGGGGTCCTACGAGCAATACTTC. It yields the protein CASGRSSGGSYEQYF.

This clonotype is medium-sized (0.01 to 0.1%) by share. The J gene is TRBJ2-5, the V gene TRBV20-1; D gene ambiguous. In germline, CDR1 is DFQATT, CDR2 SNEGSKA (reference sequence). This CDR3 comprises 13 residues. Trimming shortened V by 7 bases and J by 0 bases, and 12 bases separated the two germline ends. The CDR3 DNA is TGCAGTGTTGAGACGGTAAACCAAGAGACCCAGTACTTC. This gives the protein CSVETVNQETQYF.

The rearrangement links TRBV18 to TRBJ1-5; possible D gene TRBD1, 6 bases. Germline loops: CDR1 KGHSH, CDR2 LQKENI. V lost 1 base, J lost 0 bases, and 7 bases lay in between. The CDR3 runs to 15 residues. CDR3 loop: CASSPQGHSNQPQHF. Written as DNA, the CDR3 is TGTGCCAGCTCACCACAGGGACATAGCAATCAGCCCCAGCATTTT. The variable domain in full, with the rest retrieved from reference TRBV18 and TRBJ1-5, is NAGVMQNPRHLVRRRGQEARLRCSPMKGHSHVYWYRQLPEEGLKFMVYLQKENIIDESGMPKERFSAEFPKEGPSILRIQQVVRGDSAAYFCASSPQGHSNQPQHFGDGTRLSIL.

Turning to this clonotype: It may be a read error: a sequence one base away is much more abundant. The J gene is TRBJ2-5, the V gene TRBV7-2; D is uncertain. The CDR3 runs 13 residues. From germline, CDR1 is SGHTA and CDR2 FQGNSA. V lost 6 bases and J 1 base, leaving 9 bases between the germline ends. In nucleotides, the CDR3 is TGTGCCAGCAGGATAGGCCCCCAAGAGACCCAGTACTTC. Its protein product is CASRIGPQETQYF.

About this clonotype itself: Just one base apart from a much larger clone, this may be a read error. The chain combines TRBV6-1 with TRBJ1-1; 8 positions match TRBD1. The CDR3 is made up of 16 amino acids. Germline values: CDR1 MNHNS, CDR2 SASEGT. The CDR3 DNA reads TGTGCCATCAGTGAAAATAGCAGGGGGCAGGGCACTGAAGCTTTCTTT. It yields the protein CAISENSRGQGTEAFF.

This clonotype was detected only a few times. The chain uses TRBV14 and TRBJ1-3, with a tentative D call TRBD1 (6 bases). Germline V gene sequence: CDR1 SGHDN, CDR2 FVKESK. Trimming took off 1 base at V and 1 base at J, with 8 bases between the two ends. This CDR3 comprises 15 residues. In DNA, the CDR3 is TGTGCCAGCAGCCAAGGACAGGCTTCTGGAAACACCATATATTTT. This codes for CASSQGQASGNTIYF.

This clonotype was picked up many times. The CDR3 sequence: CASSQAAIEQFF. The CDR3 DNA sequence: TGTGCCAGCAGCCAAGCAGCGATTGAACAGTTCTTC. The chain joins TRBV3-1 to TRBJ2-1; D is uncertain. V was pared by 1 base and J by 13 bases, with 11 bases between. The CDR3 is made up of 12 amino acids. CDR1 is LGHDT and CDR2 is YNNKEL in the germline V gene (reference sequence).

This clonotype was observed at least ten times. This chain joins TRBV6-1 and TRBJ2-7, with no clear D. This CDR3 comprises 14 residues. CDR1 is MNHNS and CDR2 is SASEGT in the germline V gene. V was pared by 8 bases and J by 4 bases, with 18 bases between. CDR3 amino acids: CASGRHTSFYEQYF. The CDR3 DNA follows: TGTGCCAGCGGTCGGCATACTTCCTTTTACGAGCAGTACTTC.

This clonotype turned up a few times. The J gene is TRBJ1-5, the V gene TRBV30; D unresolved. V lost 1 base and J 0 bases, leaving 7 bases between the germline ends. This CDR3 is built from 14 residues. Germline CDR1 and CDR2: GTSNPN and SVGIG (reference sequence). The CDR3 protein is CAWSELYSNQPQHF. The CDR3 region has the DNA TGTGCCTGGAGTGAACTTTATAGCAATCAGCCCCAGCATTTT. Filled out from reference TRBV30 and TRBJ1-5, the complete variable domain reads SQTIHQWPATLVQPVGSPLSLECTVEGTSNPNLYWYRQAAGRGLQLLFYSVGIGQISSEVPQNLSASRPQDRQFILSSKKLLLSDSGFYLCAWSELYSNQPQHFGDGTRLSIL.

At least ten counts were recorded for this clonotype. The chain links TRBV29-1 to TRBJ1-1; maybe TRBD1 (5 bases). V was pared by 2 bases and J by 4 bases, with 11 bases between. Germline CDR1 is SQVTM and CDR2 is ANQGSEA. The CDR3 covers 13 residues. The chain's CDR3 is CSVEPAGSTEAFF. The CDR3 DNA follows: TGCAGCGTTGAACCCGCAGGGAGCACTGAAGCTTTCTTT.

This clonotype was counted at least ten times. The gene calls are TRBV20-1 and TRBJ2-3; D is perhaps TRBD2 (5 bases). Germline-derived CDR1 and CDR2 are DFQATT and SNEGSKA (reference sequence). Trimming cost V 4 bases and J 6 bases, with 20 bases left between them. This CDR3 is built from 15 residues. Here the CDR3 reads CSAIPAETKLDTQYF. For the CDR3, the DNA is TGCAGTGCTATACCAGCGGAGACTAAGTTGGATACGCAGTATTTT.

This clonotype was observed many times. The chain uses TRBV2 and TRBJ2-3; D possibly uses TRBD1 or TRBD2 (6 bases each). From germline, CDR1 is SNHLY and CDR2 FYNNEI. Trimming removed 3 bases from V and 6 bases from J, with 13 bases in between. CDR3 length: 14 amino acids. CDR3 nucleotides: TGTGCCAGCAGTGAGACAACAGGGAGGGATACGCAGTATTTT. Translation: CASSETTGRDTQYF.

This clonotype is deemed medium-sized. The chain has TRBV7-7 and TRBJ2-3; D is undetermined. The CDR3 is 13 residues long. Trimming left V 5 bases short and J 2 bases short, with 8 bases between. Germline assignment: CDR1 SSHAT and CDR2 FNYEAQ (reference sequence). CDR3 bases: TGTGCCAGCAGCCTGGGTTCCACAGATACGCAGTATTTT. This codes for CASSLGSTDTQYF.

Worth noting for this clonotype: With a much larger clone just one base away, this may be a read error. This chain connects TRBV5-1 to TRBJ2-7; D unresolved. CDR3 length: 14 amino acids. V lost 4 bases and J lost 2, with 13 bases in between. Germline CDR1 and CDR2: SGHRS and YFSETQ. The CDR3 region has the DNA TGCGCCAGCAGCCATGGCAGGAGCCCCTACGAGCAGTACTTC. Translating gives CASSHGRSPYEQYF.

About this clonotype: A much larger clone lies a single base off, so this may be a read error. The chain employs TRBV19 and TRBJ2-1, with 9 bases matching TRBD1. With 8 bases clipped from V and 1 base from J, the junction kept 9 bases outside the gene matches. CDR3 size: 16 residues. Germline values: CDR1 LNHDA, CDR2 SQIVND (reference sequence). The CDR3: CASGDAGTGSYNEQFF. The CDR3 region has the DNA TGTGCCAGTGGTGACGCCGGGACAGGGTCCTACAATGAGCAGTTCTTC.

There are a few counts of this clonotype. This may come from a read error, since a much larger clone is one base off. The V gene is TRBV28, the J gene TRBJ2-1; no reliable D call. CDR3 length: 11 residues. Germline V gene sequence: CDR1 MDHEN, CDR2 SYDVKM. This chain's CDR3 is CASGIRNEQLF. CDR3 coding DNA: TGTGCCAGCGGAATCCGCAATGAGCAGCTCTTC.